This TCR beta chain was recorded in a study of blood T cell repertoires in COVID-19. In the study overall: Researchers got acute and convalescent COVID-19 samples from the United States, Italy and Spain. T cells, B-cell-depleted T cells, or PBMCs supplied cDNA or gDNA.

As handled by the study authors: Reference gene primer amplification gave estimated nucleated cell counts. The assay was immunoSEQ multiplex PCR, and TCRdb's table has in-frame clones only and misses some. V, J and clone size reflect that table, while D and trimming were determined from the DNA. The table has 200,000 to 250,000 clones, 80% to 90% seen once. The germline V gene has CDR1 SGHTA and CDR2 FQGNSA. The germline V and J ends were trimmed by 2 bases and 6 bases, with 10 bases remaining between them. CDR3 length: 13 amino acids. The source material was peripheral blood. This clonotype was obtained from a man aged 35 to 55 with acute or convalescent COVID-19. This chain connects TRBV7-2 to TRBJ1-2; D not certain. The CDR3 coding sequence is TGTGCCAGCAGCTTAAGGAGAGAACATGGCTACACCTTC. This codes for CASSLRREHGYTF.